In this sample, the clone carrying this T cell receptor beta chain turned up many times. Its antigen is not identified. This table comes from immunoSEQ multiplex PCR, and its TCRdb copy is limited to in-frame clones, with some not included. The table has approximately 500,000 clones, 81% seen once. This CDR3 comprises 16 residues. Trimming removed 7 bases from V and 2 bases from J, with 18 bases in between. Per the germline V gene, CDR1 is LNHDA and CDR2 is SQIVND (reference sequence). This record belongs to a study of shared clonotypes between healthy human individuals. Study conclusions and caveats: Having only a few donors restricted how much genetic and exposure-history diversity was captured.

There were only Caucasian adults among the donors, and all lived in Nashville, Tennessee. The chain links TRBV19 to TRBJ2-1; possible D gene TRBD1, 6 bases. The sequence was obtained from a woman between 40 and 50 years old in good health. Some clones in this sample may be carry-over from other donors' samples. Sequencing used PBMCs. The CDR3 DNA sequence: TGTGCCAGTACGTATTCAGGGGAACTAACCTACAATGAGCAGTTCTTC. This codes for CASTYSGELTYNEQFF.